Presented here are 16 T cell receptor beta chains from one specimen sequenced in a study of blood T cell repertoires in COVID-19 (dated by TCRdb to 2018 to 2021). The library was produced with the immunoSEQ multiplex PCR assay. The clones in this table, taken by TCRdb from immuneACCESS, are in-frame only. Not every clone is retained; where verified, under half of the shortfall comes from an unresolved V gene, and the cause of the rest is unknown. The sample table holds over 55,000 clones, of which about four fifths were seen once. The ten largest clones take up more than 7% of the sample. Sequencing input: peripheral blood. All receptors come from a man aged 50 to 59 with active COVID-19.

This clone was recorded only once. The rearrangement uses TRBV10-3 and TRBJ2-1, with TRBD1 as a possible D gene (5 bases). Germline V gene sequence: CDR1 ENHRY, CDR2 SYGVKD. Trimming left V 8 bases short and J 0 bases short, with 20 bases between. This CDR3 comprises 17 residues. The CDR3 DNA reads TGTGCCATCGGAAAGGACAAGGGGATAGCCTCCTACAATGAGCAGTTCTTC. It encodes CAIGKDKGIASYNEQFF.

The CDR3 nucleotides are TGTGCCAGCAGCCAAGATCAGCGGAAAGAGACCCAGTACTTC. It encodes CASSQDQRKETQYF. The V and J genes are TRBV3-1 (or the pseudogene TRBV3-2) and TRBJ2-5; the D gene is possibly TRBD2 (5 bases). The CDR3 runs 14 residues. Trimming removed 0 bases at V and 3 bases at J, with 8 bases between. The germline CDR1 and CDR2 sequences are LGHDT and YNNKEL (reference sequence).

The chain combines TRBV6-1 with TRBJ1-6; D uncertain. The germline V gene has CDR1 MNHNS and CDR2 SASEGT. V was cut by 2 bases and J by 8 bases, with 7 bases left in between. The CDR3 covers 13 residues. CDR3 in amino acids: CASSELADSPLHF. The CDR3 nucleotides read TGTGCCAGCAGTGAATTGGCGGATTCACCCCTCCACTTT.

This clone was counted a few times. This chain joins TRBV7-9 and TRBJ2-1; tentatively, D is TRBD1 (5 bases). Trimming removed 1 base from V and 1 base from J, with 5 bases in between. The germline CDR1 and CDR2 sequences are SEHNR and FQNEAQ (reference sequence). The CDR3 covers 14 residues. The CDR3 reads CASSLDRSYNEQFF. CDR3 bases: TGTGCCAGCAGCTTAGACAGGTCCTACAATGAGCAGTTCTTC.

The chain employs TRBV3-1 (or the pseudogene TRBV3-2) and TRBJ1-2; possible D gene TRBD1, 5 bases. V dropped 4 bases and J dropped 8 bases, with 14 bases sitting between them. This CDR3 region has 13 residues. CDR1 is LGHDT and CDR2 is YNNKEL in the germline V gene (reference sequence). CDR3 sequence (DNA): TGTGCCAGCAGCCCACAGGACAAGAGGGGCTACACCTTC. Its translation is CASSPQDKRGYTF.

The CDR3 here is CASSLAGKSNQPQHF. CDR3 nucleotides: TGTGCCAGCAGCTTGGCTGGCAAGTCCAATCAGCCCCAGCATTTT. The J gene is TRBJ1-5, the V gene TRBV5-5; D is ambiguous. Germline V gene data show CDR1 as SGHKS and CDR2 as YYEKEE (reference sequence). The V end lost 0 bases, the J end lost 3 bases, and 10 bases lay between the germline ends. This CDR3 has 15 residues.

This clone has more than one count but fewer than ten. The rearrangement links TRBV24-1 to TRBJ1-1; D may be TRBD1 (5 bases). Per germline, CDR1 KGHDR and CDR2 SFDVKD. The V end was cut by 4 bases, the J end by 5 bases, with 13 bases between. CDR3 size: 14 residues. The CDR3 DNA follows: TGTGCCACCAGTGACCCTTCTAGACAGACTGAAGCTTTCTTT. It yields the protein CATSDPSRQTEAFF.

The chain couples TRBV9 to TRBJ2-1; D is perhaps TRBD1 (5 bases). Germline V gene lookup returns CDR1 SGDLS and CDR2 YYNGEE. This CDR3 contains 14 residues. V was trimmed by 0 bases and J by 6 bases, leaving 10 bases between them. The CDR3 reads CASSVVTGPNEQFF. The CDR3 DNA follows: TGTGCCAGCAGCGTAGTCACAGGACCCAATGAGCAGTTCTTC. The variable domain in full, with the rest retrieved from reference TRBV9 and TRBJ2-1, is DSGVTQTPKHLITATGQRVTLRCSPRSGDLSVYWYQQSLDQGLQFLIQYYNGEERAKGNILERFSAQQFPDLHSELNLSSLELGDSALYFCASSVVTGPNEQFFGPGTRLTVL.

The genes are TRBV30 and TRBJ1-1; TRBD1 is a possible D gene (6 bases). The CDR3 length is 12 residues. Trimming shortened V by 4 bases and J by 4 bases, and 10 bases separated the two germline ends. Germline values: CDR1 GTSNPN, CDR2 SVGIG (reference sequence). The DNA of the CDR3 is TGTGCCTGGACACAGGGTAGCACTGAAGCTTTCTTT. Translated, it gives CAWTQGSTEAFF.

V and J are TRBV19 and TRBJ2-3; TRBD2 is a possible D gene (7 bases). Trimming left V 10 bases short and J 3 bases short, with 17 bases between. Germline assignment: CDR1 LNHDA and CDR2 SQIVND (reference sequence). The CDR3 length is 14 residues. CDR3 DNA sequence: TGTGCCACCGCTGGGGGGGCCGGGACAGATACGCAGTATTTT. The encoded protein is CATAGGAGTDTQYF.

The chain joins TRBV29-1 to TRBJ2-7, with D possibly TRBD1 on 6 matching bases. V lost 7 bases and J lost 6, with 22 bases in between. Germline-derived CDR1 and CDR2 are SQVTM and ANQGSEA. This CDR3 has 14 amino acids. The DNA of the CDR3 is TGCAGCGGGATCGCCGGGACACACGTAACCGAGCAGTACTTC. Its translation: CSGIAGTHVTEQYF.

This sequence joins TRBV25-1 and TRBJ2-1, with 7 bases that match TRBD2. The V and J ends lost 4 bases and 3 bases, in that order; junction bases with no gene match: 15. This CDR3 region has 18 residues. Germline V gene sequence: CDR1 MGHDK, CDR2 SYGVNS. CDR3 region: CASSGEEAGVPNYNEQFF. DNA of the CDR3: TGTGCCAGCAGTGGCGAAGAGGCGGGGGTGCCTAACTACAATGAGCAGTTCTTC.

The CDR3 spells CASGGDRDGEKLFF. CDR3 bases: TGTGCTAGTGGTGGGGACAGGGATGGAGAAAAACTGTTTTTT. The chain has TRBV12-5 and TRBJ1-4; 9 bases are a match to TRBD1. The J segment lost 8 bases and the V segment lost 5 bases, leaving 6 bases of the junction unmatched. The germline V gene encodes CDR1 LGHNT and CDR2 FRNRAP. This CDR3 contains 14 residues. Full variable domain (rest looked up from reference TRBV12-5 and TRBJ1-4): DARVTQTPRHKVTEMGQEVTMRCQPILGHNTVFWYRQTMMQGLELLAYFRNRAPLDDSGMPKDRFSAEMPDATLATLKIQPSEPRDSAVYFCASGGDRDGEKLFFGSGTQLSVL.

This clone showed up just once. The chain uses TRBV5-1 and TRBJ1-5; a possible D gene is TRBD1 (6 bases). There are 14 residues in the CDR3. Deletions cut 0 bases from V and 9 bases from J, with 13 bases between. The germline gives CDR1 SGHRS, CDR2 YFSETQ. The CDR3 DNA sequence: TGCGCCAGCAGCTTGGAGGGGGGGGCGACGCCCCAGCATTTT. It yields the protein CASSLEGGATPQHF.

The chain carries TRBV6-5 and TRBJ2-1; a possible D gene is TRBD2 (6 bases). Deletions cut 0 bases from V and 12 bases from J, with 9 bases between. This CDR3 has 12 amino acids. Germline values: CDR1 MNHEY, CDR2 SVGAGI. Written as DNA, the CDR3 is TGTGCCAGCAGTTACTCGAACGGGGGGCAGTTCTTC. Translation gives CASSYSNGGQFF.

This clone was observed once. The chain couples TRBV3-1 (or the pseudogene TRBV3-2) to TRBJ2-7, with D uncertain. Germline V CDR1 and CDR2: LGHDT, YNNKEL (reference sequence). Trimming cost V 3 bases and J 5 bases, with 14 bases left between them. This CDR3 region has 14 residues. CDR3 protein: CASSHYLSTHEQYF. The DNA of the CDR3 is TGTGCCAGCAGCCACTACCTTAGCACGCACGAGCAGTACTTC.